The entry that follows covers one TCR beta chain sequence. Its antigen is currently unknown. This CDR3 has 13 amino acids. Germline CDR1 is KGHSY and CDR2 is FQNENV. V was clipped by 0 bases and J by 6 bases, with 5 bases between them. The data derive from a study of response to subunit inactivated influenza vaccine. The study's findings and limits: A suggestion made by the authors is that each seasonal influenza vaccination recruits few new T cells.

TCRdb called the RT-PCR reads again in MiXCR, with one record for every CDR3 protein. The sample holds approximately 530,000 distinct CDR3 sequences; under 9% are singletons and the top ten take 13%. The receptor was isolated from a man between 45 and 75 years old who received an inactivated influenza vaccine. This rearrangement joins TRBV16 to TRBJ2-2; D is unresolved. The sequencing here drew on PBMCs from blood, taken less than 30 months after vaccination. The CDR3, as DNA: TGTGCCAGCAGCCAATCGGTCGCCGGGGAGCTGTTTTTT. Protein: CASSQSVAGELFF.